These 8 T cell receptor beta chains came from one sample sequenced in a study of blood T cell repertoires in COVID-19. TCRdb's copy holds only in-frame clones and misses some; the assay was immunoSEQ multiplex PCR. Among 390,000 or so clones listed, around 90% were seen once. What was sequenced was peripheral blood. The receptors shown here come from a young man with active or convalescent COVID-19.

This chain joins TRBV19 and TRBJ2-7; TRBD2 aligns across 7 bases. The CDR3 runs 15 residues. J gave up 2 bases and V 7 bases, and 11 bases lay outside the gene matches. Germline CDR1 reads LNHDA; CDR2 reads SQIVND (reference sequence). CDR3 amino acids: CASNTASGGPYEQYF. The CDR3 nucleotides are TGTGCCAGTAACACCGCTTCGGGGGGTCCCTACGAGCAGTACTTC.

The DNA of the CDR3 is TGTGCCAGCAGCCAAGGGTGGACAGCGGATAACTATGGCTACACCTTC. It yields the protein CASSQGWTADNYGYTF. The chain employs TRBV4-2 and TRBJ1-2; D is possibly TRBD1 (6 bases). V lost 1 base, J lost 1 base, and 13 bases lay in between. Looked up from germline, CDR1 is LGHNA and CDR2 is YNFKEQ. The CDR3 length is 16 residues.

V usage is TRBV7-2 and J usage is TRBJ2-3; 7 bases line up with TRBD2. V trimming: 3 bases; J trimming: 6 bases; junction bases outside the gene matches: 12. CDR1 and CDR2 from the germline V gene are SGHTA and FQGNSA. CDR3 length equals 16 residues. This chain's CDR3 is CASSFRGRELWDTQYF. Written as DNA, the CDR3 is TGTGCCAGCAGCTTTAGAGGGCGGGAGCTTTGGGATACGCAGTATTTT.

The chain couples TRBV5-5 to TRBJ2-7; maybe TRBD1 (6 bases). The CDR3 has 15 residues. Germline CDR1 reads SGHKS; CDR2 reads YYEKEE (reference sequence). V was shortened by 4 bases and J by 2 bases, with 16 bases between the two germline ends. The CDR3 sequence: CASSLHGQITYEQYF. The CDR3 region has the DNA TGTGCCAGCAGCCTCCACGGACAGATCACCTACGAGCAGTACTTC.

This chain uses TRBV7-3 with TRBJ2-3, with D possibly TRBD1 on 6 matching bases. The CDR3 spans 16 residues. The V gene lost 5 bases and the J gene lost 4 bases, with 19 bases spanning the gap. CDR1 and CDR2 (germline): SGHTA, FQGTGA. The CDR3 sequence is CASSPSRGVLSDTQYF. For the CDR3, the DNA is TGTGCCAGCAGCCCTAGCAGGGGAGTTTTATCAGATACGCAGTATTTT.

This clone was detected a few times. The V call is TRBV11-2, the J call TRBJ2-1; maybe TRBD2 (6 bases). Germline assignment: CDR1 SGHAT and CDR2 FQNNGV. There are 15 residues in the CDR3. The V gene lost 6 bases and the J gene lost 5 bases, with 17 bases spanning the gap. CDR3: CASRSYGSRDNEQFF. The CDR3 DNA sequence: TGTGCCAGCAGGTCATACGGGAGTCGGGACAATGAGCAGTTCTTC. Full variable domain (remainder filled in from reference TRBV11-2 and TRBJ2-1): EAGVAQSPRYKIIEKRQSVAFWCNPISGHATLYWYQQILGQGPKLLIQFQNNGVVDDSQLPKDRFSAERLKGVDSTLKIQPAKLEDSAVYLCASRSYGSRDNEQFFGPGTRLTVL.

This clone was detected once. The chain recombines TRBV9 with TRBJ1-5; D perhaps matches TRBD1 (5 bases). Germline V CDR1 and CDR2: SGDLS, YYNGEE. Trimming pared 5 bases from V and 7 bases from J, leaving 13 bases between. The CDR3 contains 13 residues. The CDR3 sequence: CASSGGVRQPQHF. CDR3 nucleotide sequence: TGTGCCAGCAGTGGAGGGGTACGACAGCCCCAGCATTTT. Full variable domain (rest looked up from reference TRBV9 and TRBJ1-5): DSGVTQTPKHLITATGQRVTLRCSPRSGDLSVYWYQQSLDQGLQFLIQYYNGEERAKGNILERFSAQQFPDLHSELNLSSLELGDSALYFCASSGGVRQPQHFGDGTRLSIL.

There are many counts of this clone. The J gene is TRBJ1-5, the V gene TRBV18; D might be TRBD1 (5 bases). Trimming pared 5 bases from V and 0 bases from J, leaving 11 bases between. The CDR3 extends over 15 amino acids. Germline V gene data show CDR1 as KGHSH and CDR2 as LQKENI. The DNA for the CDR3 is TGTGCCAGCTCAAGGGGCGGATATAGCAATCAGCCCCAGCATTTT. The encoded protein is CASSRGGYSNQPQHF.